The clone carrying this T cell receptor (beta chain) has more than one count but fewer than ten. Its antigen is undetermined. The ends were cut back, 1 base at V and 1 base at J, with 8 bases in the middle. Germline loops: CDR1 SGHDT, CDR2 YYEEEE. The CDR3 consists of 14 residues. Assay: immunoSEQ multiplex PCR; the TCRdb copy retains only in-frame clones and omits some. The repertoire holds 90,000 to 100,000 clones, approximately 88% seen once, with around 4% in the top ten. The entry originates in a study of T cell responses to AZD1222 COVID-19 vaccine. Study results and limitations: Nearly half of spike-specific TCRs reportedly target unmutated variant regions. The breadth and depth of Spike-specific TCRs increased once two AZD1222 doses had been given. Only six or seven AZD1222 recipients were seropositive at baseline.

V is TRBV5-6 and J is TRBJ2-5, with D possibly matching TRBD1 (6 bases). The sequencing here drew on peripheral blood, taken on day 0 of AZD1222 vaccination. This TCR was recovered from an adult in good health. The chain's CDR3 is CASSLQQGQETQYF. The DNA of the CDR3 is TGTGCCAGCAGCTTGCAACAGGGCCAAGAGACCCAGTACTTC.